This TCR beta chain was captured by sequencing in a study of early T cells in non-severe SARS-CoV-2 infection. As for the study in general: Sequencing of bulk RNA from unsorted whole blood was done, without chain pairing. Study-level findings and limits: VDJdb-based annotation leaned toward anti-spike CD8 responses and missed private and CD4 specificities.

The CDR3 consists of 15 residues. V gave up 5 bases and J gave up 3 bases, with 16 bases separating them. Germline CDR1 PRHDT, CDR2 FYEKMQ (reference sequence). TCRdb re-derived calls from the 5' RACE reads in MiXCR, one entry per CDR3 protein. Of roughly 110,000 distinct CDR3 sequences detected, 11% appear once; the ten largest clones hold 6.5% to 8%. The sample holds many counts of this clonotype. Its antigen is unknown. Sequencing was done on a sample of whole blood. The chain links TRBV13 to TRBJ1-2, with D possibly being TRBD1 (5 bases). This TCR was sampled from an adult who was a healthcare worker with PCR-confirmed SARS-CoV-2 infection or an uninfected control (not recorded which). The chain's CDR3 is CASSITPTEDYGYTF. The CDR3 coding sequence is TGTGCCAGCAGCATTACCCCGACAGAAGACTATGGCTACACCTTC. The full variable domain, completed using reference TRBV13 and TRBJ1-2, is AAGVIQSPRHLIKEKRETATLKCYPIPRHDTVYWYQQGPGQDPQFLISFYEKMQSDKGSIPDRFSAQQFSDYHSELNMSSLELGDSALYFCASSITPTEDYGYTFGSGTRLTVV.